This entry is about one T cell receptor (beta chain). What it binds is unknown. Ten immunoSEQ deep assay plates were used by the authors to sequence unsorted PBMC DNA. Libraries were prepared by immunoSEQ multiplex PCR; TCRdb keeps only in-frame clonotypes and omits some of them. The table records about half a million clones, approximately 82% of them present only once. The record originates from a study of shared clonotypes between healthy human individuals. This CDR3 region has 13 residues. Germline CDR1 and CDR2: SGHAT and FQNNGV. V trimming: 7 bases; J trimming: 6 bases; junction bases outside the gene matches: 5. Study findings and constraints: Researchers sampled only blood; tissue repertoires likely differ.

This sequence was found in a woman aged 40 to 55 in good health. Some clones in this sample may be carry-over from other donors' samples. This chain joins TRBV11-2 and TRBJ2-3, with 9 bases aligning to TRBD1. What was sequenced was PBMCs. The CDR3 nucleotides are TGTGCCAGCAACCGGGACAGGGAGGATACGCAGTATTTT. It translates to CASNRDREDTQYF.